A selection of T cell receptor beta chains follows, all from one sample in a study of Graves' ophthalmopathy and Graves' hyperthyroidism. TCRdb reanalysed the multiplex PCR reads using MiXCR and keeps one entry per CDR3 protein. The repertoire holds 230,000 or so distinct CDR3 sequences, with approximately 42% as singletons. The sequenced material came from peripheral blood. The receptors were sampled from an adult man with Graves' ophthalmopathy. Both conserved end residues are part of each CDR3. Fields, in order: J gene, clone size, V gene, CDR3 protein. The size entry is marked missing in some rows and otherwise reads once, few, many or a size class.

J gene: TRBJ2-7; clone size: .; V gene: TRBV5-4; CDR3 protein: CASSLVGVYEQYF
J gene: TRBJ1-5; clone size: .; V gene: TRBV19; CDR3 protein: CASSQRGGSNQPQHF
J gene: TRBJ1-5; clone size: .; V gene: TRBV10-2; CDR3 protein: CASSVGRNQPQRF
J gene: TRBJ1-2; clone size: many; V gene: TRBV20-1; CDR3 protein: CSARNRGYGYTF
J gene: TRBJ1-1; clone size: few; V gene: TRBV5-1; CDR3 protein: CASSLDRVESAFF
J gene: TRBJ1-3; clone size: few; V gene: TRBV10-3; CDR3 protein: CAISGGTSYGNTIYF
J gene: TRBJ2-7; clone size: few; V gene: TRBV29-1; CDR3 protein: CSVEEGRQTYEQYF
J gene: TRBJ2-5; clone size: .; V gene: TRBV5-6; CDR3 protein: CASSLSVWNQETQYF
J gene: TRBJ1-5; clone size: .; V gene: TRBV7-2; CDR3 protein: CASSLAPRGPRDQPQHF
J gene: TRBJ2-5; clone size: .; V gene: TRBV25-1; CDR3 protein: CASSELGGETQYF
J gene: TRBJ1-1; clone size: few; V gene: TRBV7-2; CDR3 protein: CASSSHGAGRGVHTEAFF
J gene: TRBJ2-2; clone size: few; V gene: TRBV5-4; CDR3 protein: CASSKLAGGPHTGELFF
J gene: TRBJ2-7; clone size: many; V gene: TRBV7-9; CDR3 protein: CASSSGQSSYEQYF
J gene: TRBJ1-2; clone size: few; V gene: TRBV12-3/TRBV12-4; CDR3 protein: CASSSGTGMVYGYTF
J gene: TRBJ1-5; clone size: .; V gene: TRBV19; CDR3 protein: CASSTHRQGGYQPQHF